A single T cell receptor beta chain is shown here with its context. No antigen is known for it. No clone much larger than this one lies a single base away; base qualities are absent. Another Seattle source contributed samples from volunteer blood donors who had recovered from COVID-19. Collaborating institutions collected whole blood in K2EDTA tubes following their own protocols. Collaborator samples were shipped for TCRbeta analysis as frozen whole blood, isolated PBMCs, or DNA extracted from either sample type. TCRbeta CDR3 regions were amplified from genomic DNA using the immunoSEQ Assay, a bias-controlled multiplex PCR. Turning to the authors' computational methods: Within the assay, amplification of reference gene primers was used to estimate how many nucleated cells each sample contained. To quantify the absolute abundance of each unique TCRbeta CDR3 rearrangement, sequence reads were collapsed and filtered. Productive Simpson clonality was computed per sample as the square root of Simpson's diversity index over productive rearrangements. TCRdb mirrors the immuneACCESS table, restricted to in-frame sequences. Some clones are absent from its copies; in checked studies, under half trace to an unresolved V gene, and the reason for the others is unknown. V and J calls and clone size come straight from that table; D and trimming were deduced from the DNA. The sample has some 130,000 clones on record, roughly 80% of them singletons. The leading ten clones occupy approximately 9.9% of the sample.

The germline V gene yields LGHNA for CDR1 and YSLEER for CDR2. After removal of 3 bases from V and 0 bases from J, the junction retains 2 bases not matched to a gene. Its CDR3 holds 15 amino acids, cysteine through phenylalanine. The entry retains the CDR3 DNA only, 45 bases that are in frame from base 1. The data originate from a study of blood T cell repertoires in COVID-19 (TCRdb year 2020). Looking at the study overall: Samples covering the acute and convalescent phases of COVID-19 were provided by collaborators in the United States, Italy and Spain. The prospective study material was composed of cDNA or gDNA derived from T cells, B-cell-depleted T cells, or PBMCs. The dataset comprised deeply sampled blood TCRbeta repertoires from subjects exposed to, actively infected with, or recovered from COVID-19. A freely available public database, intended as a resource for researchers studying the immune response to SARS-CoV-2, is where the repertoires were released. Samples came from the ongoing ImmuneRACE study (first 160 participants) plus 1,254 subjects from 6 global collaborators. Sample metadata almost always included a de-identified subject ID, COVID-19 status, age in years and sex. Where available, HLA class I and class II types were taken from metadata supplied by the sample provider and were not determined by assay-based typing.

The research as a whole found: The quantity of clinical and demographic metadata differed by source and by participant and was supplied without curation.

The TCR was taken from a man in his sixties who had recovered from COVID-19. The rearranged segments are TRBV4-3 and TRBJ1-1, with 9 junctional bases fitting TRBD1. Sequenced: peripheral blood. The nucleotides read TGCGCCAGCAGCCACGACAGGGGGATGAACACTGAAGCTTTCTTT. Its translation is CASSHDRGMNTEAFF.